This is a list of T cell receptor beta chains from one sample in a study of graft-versus-host responses after intestinal transplantation. Measured with immunoSEQ multiplex PCR; TCRdb has only the in-frame clones, and not every one. This table holds some 100,000 clones, roughly 90% found once. No antigen has been assigned to these receptors. The sequencing used unstimulated CD8+ T cells sorted from spleen or lymph node cells, collected before transplant. The receptors come from a human donor who was the organ donor for an intestinal transplant. The CDR3 runs from the conserved cysteine through the conserved F or W. The D gene is left open where the match is weak. Not all rows give a size; the values are once, few, many and, for expanded clones, a class.

v_call,d_call,clone_size,j_call,cdr3_nt,cdr3_aa
TRBV7-9,-,-,TRBJ1-2,TGTGCCAGCGATCGGCAGGGGAACTATGGCTACACCTTC,CASDRQGNYGYTF
TRBV10-1,TRBD2,-,TRBJ2-1,TGCGCCAGCAGTGAGGTTACTAGCGTGAGGAATGAGCAGTTCTTC,CASSEVTSVRNEQFF
TRBV7-9,-,-,TRBJ1-2,TGTGCCAGCGTAGGGGGAGACTATGGCTACACCTTC,CASVGGDYGYTF
TRBV25-1,-,-,TRBJ2-3,TGTGCCAGCAGTGAATATTCCGTTCGGCTAGATAGCACAGATACGCAGTATTTT,CASSEYSVRLDSTDTQYF
TRBV2,-,-,TRBJ2-7,TGTGCCAGCCTAGGACAAGGACCCTACGAGCAGTACTTC,CASLGQGPYEQYF
TRBV28,TRBD1,-,TRBJ1-2,TGTGCCAGCAGACCGGACAGGAGCTATGGCTACACCTTC,CASRPDRSYGYTF
TRBV6-5,-,-,TRBJ2-1,TGTGCCAGCAGGCAGCAGACTACCTACAATGAGCAGTTCTTC,CASRQQTTYNEQFF
TRBV2,TRBD1,-,TRBJ1-2,TGTGCCAGCAGCTGGAGGACAGGGAAGGATGGCTACACCTTC,CASSWRTGKDGYTF
TRBV28,TRBD2,-,TRBJ2-3,TGTGCCAGCAGTTTAGCAGCGGGAGGGGCTTGGTATACGCAGTATTTT,CASSLAAGGAWYTQYF
TRBV12-1,-,-,TRBJ2-7,TGTGCCAGCAGCTCATTTAGAGAGACTAGCGGGAGTCCTTCCTACGAGCAGTACTTC,CASSSFRETSGSPSYEQYF
TRBV4-1,-,few,TRBJ1-1,TGCGCCAGCAGCCCCACACAGAACACTGAAGCTTTCTTT,CASSPTQNTEAFF
TRBV9,TRBD2,few,TRBJ2-2,TGTGCCAGCAGCGTAGCTCGCGGGAGCGGCGGGGAGCTGTTTTTT,CASSVARGSGGELFF
TRBV2,TRBD2,-,TRBJ2-1,TGTGCCAGCAGAACCGGGACTAGCGGGTTAAGATCTCCCTACAATGAGCAGTTCTTC,CASRTGTSGLRSPYNEQFF
TRBV7-6,TRBD2,-,TRBJ2-1,TGTGCCAGCAGCTTAGCTCTAGCGGGAAACTACAATGAGCAGTTCTTC,CASSLALAGNYNEQFF
TRBV29-1,-,-,TRBJ2-7,TGCAGCGTCAGGGGCTACGAGCAGTACTTC,CSVRGYEQYF
TRBV2,-,-,TRBJ2-1,TGTGCCAGCTACAACCGACTAGTTTTCTCGACCTACAATGAGCAGTTCTTC,CASYNRLVFSTYNEQFF
TRBV21-1,-,once,TRBJ1-2,TGTGCCAGCAGCAAGCCCTTATCTCGCAGGGGGCAGGGCTACACCTTC,CASSKPLSRRGQGYTF
TRBV9,-,once,TRBJ1-2,TGTGCCAGCAGCATAGCTTCGGGGGGGCTGGACCATGGCTACACCTTC,CASSIASGGLDHGYTF
TRBV13,-,-,TRBJ2-5,TGTGCCAGCAGCCCAGGATGGGGGGAGCAAGAGACCCAGTACTTC,CASSPGWGEQETQYF